A single TCR beta chain is shown here with its context. This sample stems from a study of blood T cell repertoires in COVID-19. In the study overall: The United States, Italy and Spain supplied acute and convalescent COVID-19 samples.

Germline assignment: CDR1 SEHNR and CDR2 FQNEAQ (reference sequence). J was trimmed by 4 bases and V by 5 bases; bases with no gene match: 7. The CDR3 covers 16 residues. Only in-frame clones appear in the TCRdb table, and some are missing; sequencing was by immunoSEQ multiplex PCR. Here the sample spans approximately 290,000 clones, around nine tenths being singletons. The sample consisted of peripheral blood. The chain links TRBV7-9 to TRBJ2-1; the match to TRBD2 covers 11 bases. This receptor was taken from a woman aged 60-75 years with acute or convalescent COVID-19. CDR3 region: CASSPQLAGVYNEQFF. CDR3 coding DNA: TGTGCCAGCAGCCCTCAACTAGCGGGAGTTTACAATGAGCAGTTCTTC.